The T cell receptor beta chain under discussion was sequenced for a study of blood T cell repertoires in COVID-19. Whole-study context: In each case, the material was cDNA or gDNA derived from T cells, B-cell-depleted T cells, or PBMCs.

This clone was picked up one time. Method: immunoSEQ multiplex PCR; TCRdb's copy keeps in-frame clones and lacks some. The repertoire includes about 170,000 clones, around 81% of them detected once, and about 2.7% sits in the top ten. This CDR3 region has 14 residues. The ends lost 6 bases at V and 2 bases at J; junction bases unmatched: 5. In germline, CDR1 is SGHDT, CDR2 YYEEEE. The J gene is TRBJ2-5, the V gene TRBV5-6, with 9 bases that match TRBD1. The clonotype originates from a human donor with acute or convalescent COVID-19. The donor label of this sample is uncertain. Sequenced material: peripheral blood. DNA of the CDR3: TGTGCCAGCAATACAGGGGGCAGGCAAGAGACCCAGTACTTC. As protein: CASNTGGRQETQYF. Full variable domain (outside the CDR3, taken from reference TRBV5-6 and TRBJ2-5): DAGVTQSPTHLIKTRGQQVTLRCSPKSGHDTVSWYQQALGQGPQFIFQYYEEEERQRGNFPDRFSGHQFPNYSSELNVNALLLGDSALYLCASNTGGRQETQYFGPGTRLLVL.